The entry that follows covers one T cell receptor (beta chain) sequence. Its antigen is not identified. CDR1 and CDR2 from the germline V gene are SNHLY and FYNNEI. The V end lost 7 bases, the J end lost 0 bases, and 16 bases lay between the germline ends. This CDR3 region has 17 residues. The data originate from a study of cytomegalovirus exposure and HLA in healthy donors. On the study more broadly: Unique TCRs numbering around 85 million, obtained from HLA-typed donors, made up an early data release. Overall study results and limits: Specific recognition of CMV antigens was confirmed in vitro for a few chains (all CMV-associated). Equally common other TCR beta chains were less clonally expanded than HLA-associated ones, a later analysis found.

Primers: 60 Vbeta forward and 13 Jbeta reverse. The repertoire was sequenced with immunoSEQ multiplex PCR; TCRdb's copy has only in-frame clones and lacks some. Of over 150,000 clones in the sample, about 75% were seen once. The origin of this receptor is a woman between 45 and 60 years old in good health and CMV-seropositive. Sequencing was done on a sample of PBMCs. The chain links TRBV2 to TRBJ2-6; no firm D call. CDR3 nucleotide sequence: TGTGCCAGCAAACGCCGGGTCCAAAACTCTGGGGCCAACGTCCTGACTTTC. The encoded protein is CASKRRVQNSGANVLTF.